The 15 T cell receptor beta chains below were found in one sample sequenced in a study of T cells in Graves' hyperthyroidism and ophthalmopathy (dated by TCRdb to the late 2010s). The library relied on multiplex PCR. Instrument on record: Illumina HiSeq 2000. Amplification of TCR beta CDR3 regions was carried out from RNA transcripts. The TCR CDR3 was subjected to a first round of RT-PCR using the HTBI primer set and the Qiagen OneStep RT-PCR kit. The public sequencing data were trimmed at Q25 with fastp and processed into clonotypes with MiXCR by TCRdb, which kept only in-frame beta chains. Identical CDR3 protein sequences are pooled into one entry, listed with their most common genes and DNA. Counted in this sample were almost 600,000 distinct CDR3 sequences; roughly 13% of them appeared once. 5.5% to 7.5% of the sample is held by the ten biggest clonotypes. The sample comprised blood. The receptors originated from a woman aged 25-40 years with Graves' hyperthyroidism that later progressed to Graves' ophthalmopathy.

V gene TRBV18 combines with J gene TRBJ2-7, with TRBD2 matching over 7 bases. From germline, CDR1 is KGHSH and CDR2 LQKENI. V shed 0 bases, J shed 6 bases, and the junction held 8 bases outside the gene matches. The CDR3 covers 15 residues. CDR3 region: CASSPPGGDRAEQYF. For the CDR3, the DNA is TGTGCCAGCTCACCACCGGGAGGGGATCGGGCCGAGCAGTACTTC.

This clonotype was observed a few times. The CDR3 DNA is TGTGCCTGGAGTGTGACAGGGAAAAGCAATCAGCCCCAGCATTTT. Its protein product is CAWSVTGKSNQPQHF. V is TRBV30 and J is TRBJ1-5; 7 positions match TRBD1. CDR1 GTSNPN and CDR2 SVGIG come from the germline V gene (reference sequence). The CDR3 length is 15 residues. V shed 0 bases, J shed 1 base, and the junction held 3 bases outside the gene matches.

This clonotype was observed at least ten times. The gene calls are TRBV11-1 and TRBJ2-2; D is undetermined. The CDR3 runs to 16 residues. CDR1 SGHAT and CDR2 FQDESV come from the germline V gene (reference sequence). V dropped 0 bases and J dropped 4 bases, with 12 bases sitting between them. The CDR3 is CASSLAQDIFTGELFF. CDR3 bases: TGTGCCAGCAGCTTAGCGCAAGACATCTTCACCGGGGAGCTGTTTTTT.

The chain combines TRBV9 with TRBJ1-1; D is possibly TRBD1 (5 bases). Trimming took off 5 bases at V and 4 bases at J, with 18 bases between the two ends. Germline-derived CDR1 and CDR2 are SGDLS and YYNGEE. The CDR3 covers 15 residues. CDR3: CASSPQGDTTTEAFF. The CDR3 region has the DNA TGTGCCAGCAGTCCCCAGGGAGACACGACCACTGAAGCTTTCTTT.

The genes are TRBV20-1 and TRBJ2-3, with 13 bases matching TRBD2. Germline CDR1 is DFQATT and CDR2 is SNEGSKA (reference sequence). Trimming took 6 bases from V and 5 from J; bases not matched to a gene: 14. The CDR3 totals 17 residues. This CDR3 is CSAGGLTSGRARDTQYF. As DNA, the CDR3 is TGCAGTGCGGGGGGCCTTACTAGCGGGAGGGCCAGAGATACGCAGTATTTT.

This clonotype was found many times. The chain carries TRBV10-3 and TRBJ1-6; the match to TRBD1 covers 9 bases. The CDR3 covers 14 residues. V was pared by 10 bases and J by 9 bases, with 10 bases of the junction left unmatched. Per germline, CDR1 ENHRY and CDR2 SYGVKD. For the CDR3, the DNA is TGTGCCAGCGGGCGGGACAGGGATGTTTCACCCCTCCACTTT. It specifies CASGRDRDVSPLHF.

This clonotype occurred a few times. The chain employs TRBV4-1 and TRBJ2-3; no clear D gene. Germline V gene lookup returns CDR1 MGHRA and CDR2 YSYEKL. The V end lost 0 bases, the J end lost 3 bases, and 13 bases lay between the germline ends. The CDR3 is made up of 16 amino acids. The CDR3 sequence is CASSQEERSSTDTQYF. CDR3 sequence (DNA): TGCGCCAGCAGCCAAGAAGAGAGGTCCTCGACAGATACGCAGTATTTT.

This clonotype was seen many times. V gene TRBV19 combines with J gene TRBJ2-5; 7 nucleotides agree with TRBD2. The CDR3 length is 14 residues. Germline loops: CDR1 LNHDA, CDR2 SQIVND (reference sequence). V lost 5 bases and J lost 2; bases outside the gene matches: 5. Here the CDR3 DNA reads TGTGCCAGTAGTGCCTCTAGCGGACAAGAGACCCAGTACTTC. Its translation: CASSASSGQETQYF.

This clonotype was detected many times. This chain uses TRBV6-2 or TRBV6-3 with TRBJ2-1, with 9 bases fitting TRBD2. Germline-derived CDR1 and CDR2 are MNHEY and SVGEGT. V shed 5 bases and J 1 base; nucleotides not matched to a gene: 6. This CDR3 is built from 16 residues. The CDR3 sequence is CASSPFSGSSYNEQFF. CDR3 nucleotides: TGTGCCAGCAGTCCCTTTAGCGGGAGTTCCTACAATGAGCAGTTCTTC.

This clonotype came up many times. This chain connects TRBV3-1 to TRBJ2-7; D may be TRBD1 or TRBD2 (6 bases each). Germline V gene sequence: CDR1 LGHDT, CDR2 YNNKEL (reference sequence). V lost 5 bases and J 2 bases, leaving 10 bases between the germline ends. The CDR3 covers 13 residues. The CDR3 loop is CASSRGVAYEQYF. The CDR3 DNA reads as TGTGCCAGCAGCAGGGGGGTAGCCTACGAGCAGTACTTC.

This clonotype was seen at least ten times. The chain recombines TRBV20-1 with TRBJ1-3; a possible D gene is TRBD1 (6 bases). The CDR3 contains 14 residues. Germline loops: CDR1 DFQATT, CDR2 SNEGSKA (reference sequence). Trimming pared 1 base from V and 8 bases from J, leaving 15 bases between. The CDR3 DNA sequence: TGCAGTGCTAGAGTCCTAAGACAGGCACACACCATATATTTT. It encodes CSARVLRQAHTIYF.

This chain links TRBV7-9 with TRBJ1-1, with D uncertain. CDR3 length: 13 amino acids. V was shortened by 3 bases and J by 1 base, with 6 bases between the two germline ends. Germline V lookup: CDR1 SEHNR, CDR2 FQNEAQ (reference sequence). In DNA, the CDR3 is TGTGCCAGCAGCTTGAACCAGAACACTGAAGCTTTCTTT. It yields the protein CASSLNQNTEAFF. The full variable domain, its missing parts supplied by reference TRBV7-9 and TRBJ1-1, is DTGVSQNPRHKITKRGQNVTFRCDPISEHNRLYWYRQTLGQGPEFLTYFQNEAQLEKSRLLSDRFSAERPKGSFSTLEIQRTEQGDSAMYLCASSLNQNTEAFFGQGTRLTVV.

This clonotype occurred many times. V is TRBV2 and J is TRBJ2-5; possible D gene TRBD2, 6 bases. The CDR3 extends over 13 amino acids. V lost 9 bases and J lost 1, with 12 bases in between. From germline, CDR1 is SNHLY and CDR2 FYNNEI. In DNA, the CDR3 is TGTGCCAGTTCGGGAGAGGGCCAAGAGACCCAGTACTTC. Protein product: CASSGEGQETQYF.

This clonotype has ten or more counts. CDR3 sequence (DNA): TGTGCCAGCAGCTACTCCGGGACCCAAGGGCGCGAGCAGTACTTC. Protein product: CASSYSGTQGREQYF. The chain employs TRBV12-3 or TRBV12-4 and TRBJ2-7; D may correspond to TRBD1 or TRBD2 (5 bases each). V lost 6 bases to trimming and J lost 6 bases, with 21 bases between them. CDR3 length: 15 amino acids.

This clonotype was seen ten or more times. This chain uses TRBV25-1 with TRBJ2-5, with D hard to call. The CDR3 runs to 15 residues. V dropped 0 bases and J dropped 5 bases, with 13 bases sitting between them. Germline assignment: CDR1 MGHDK and CDR2 SYGVNS. CDR3 in DNA: TGTGCCAGCAGTGAATATAATAGGCCCTCCGAGACCCAGTACTTC. This sequence encodes CASSEYNRPSETQYF.